This TCR beta chain was observed in a study of blood T cell repertoires in COVID-19. Produced via immunoSEQ multiplex PCR; TCRdb's table is partial and in-frame only. The sample shows some 78,000 clones, about 90% of them seen only once. The CDR3 is 15 amino acids. With 9 bases clipped from V and 6 bases from J, the junction kept 10 bases outside the gene matches. Germline CDR1 is SEHNR and CDR2 is FQNEAQ (reference sequence). The clonotype originates from a woman aged 45-60 years in a cohort sampled during active COVID-19. V gene TRBV7-9 combines with J gene TRBJ1-6; 8 nucleotides match TRBD1. The material sequenced was peripheral blood. The CDR3: CASSPRDRLNSPLHF. In DNA form, the CDR3 reads TGTGCCAGTAGCCCCCGGGACAGGCTTAATTCACCCCTCCACTTT.